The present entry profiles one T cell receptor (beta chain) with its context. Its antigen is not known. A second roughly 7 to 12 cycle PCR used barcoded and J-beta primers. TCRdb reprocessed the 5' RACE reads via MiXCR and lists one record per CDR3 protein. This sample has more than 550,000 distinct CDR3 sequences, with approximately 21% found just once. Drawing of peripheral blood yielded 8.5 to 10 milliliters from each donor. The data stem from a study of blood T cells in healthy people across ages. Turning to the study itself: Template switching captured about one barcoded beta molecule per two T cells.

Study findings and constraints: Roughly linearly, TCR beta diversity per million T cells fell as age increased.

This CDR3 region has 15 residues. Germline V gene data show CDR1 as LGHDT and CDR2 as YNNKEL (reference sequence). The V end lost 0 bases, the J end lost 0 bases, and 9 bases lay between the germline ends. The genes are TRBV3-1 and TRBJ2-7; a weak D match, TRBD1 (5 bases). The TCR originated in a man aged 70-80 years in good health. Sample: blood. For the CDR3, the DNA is TGTGCCAGCAGCCAAGATCAGGGCGGCTCCTACGAGCAGTACTTC. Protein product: CASSQDQGGSYEQYF.